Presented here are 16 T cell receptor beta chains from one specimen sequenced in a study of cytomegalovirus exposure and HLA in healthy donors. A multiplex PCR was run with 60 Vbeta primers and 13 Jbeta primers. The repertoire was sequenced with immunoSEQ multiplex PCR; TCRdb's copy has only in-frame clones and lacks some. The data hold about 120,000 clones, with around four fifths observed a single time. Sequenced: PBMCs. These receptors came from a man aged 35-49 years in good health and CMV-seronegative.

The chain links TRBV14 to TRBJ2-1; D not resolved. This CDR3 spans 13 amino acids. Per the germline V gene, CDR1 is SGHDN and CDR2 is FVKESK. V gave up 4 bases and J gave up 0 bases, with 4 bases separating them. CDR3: CASSPSSYNEQFF. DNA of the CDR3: TGTGCCAGCAGCCCTAGCTCCTACAATGAGCAGTTCTTC. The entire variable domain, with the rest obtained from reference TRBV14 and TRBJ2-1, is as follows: EAGVTQFPSHSVIEKGQTVTLRCDPISGHDNLYWYRRVMGKEIKFLLHFVKESKQDESGMPNNRFLAERTGGTYSTLKVQPAELEDSGVYFCASSPSSYNEQFFGPGTRLTVL.

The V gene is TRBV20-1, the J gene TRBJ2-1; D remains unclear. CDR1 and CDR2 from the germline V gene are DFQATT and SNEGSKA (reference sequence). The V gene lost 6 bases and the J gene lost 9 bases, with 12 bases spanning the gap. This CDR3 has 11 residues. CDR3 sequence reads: CSATTSSEQFF. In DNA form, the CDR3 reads TGCAGTGCCACGACAAGTTCTGAGCAGTTCTTC.

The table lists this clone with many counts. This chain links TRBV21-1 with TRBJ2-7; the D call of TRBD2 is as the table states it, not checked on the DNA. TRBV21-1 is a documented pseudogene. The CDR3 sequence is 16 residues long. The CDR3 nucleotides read TGTGCCAGCAGCATACTACGAGGGATCAGATACTACGAGCAGTACTTC. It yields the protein CASSILRGIRYYEQYF.

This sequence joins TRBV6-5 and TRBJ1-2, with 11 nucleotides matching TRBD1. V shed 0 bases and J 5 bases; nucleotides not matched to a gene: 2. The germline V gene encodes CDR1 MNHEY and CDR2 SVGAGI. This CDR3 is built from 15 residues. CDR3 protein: CASSYSGTGGYGYTF. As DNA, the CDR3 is TGTGCCAGCAGTTACTCCGGGACAGGGGGATATGGCTACACCTTC.

The CDR3 bases are TGTGCCAGCAGCTACCTAGCGGGGAACCAAGAGACCCAGTACTTC. Amino acid sequence: CASSYLAGNQETQYF. The chain combines TRBV7-9 with TRBJ2-5, with 9 bases that match TRBD2. The CDR3 has 15 residues. V lost 4 bases to trimming and J lost 0 bases; unmatched junction nucleotides: 3. The V gene's germline CDR1 is SEHNR and CDR2 FQNEAQ (reference sequence).

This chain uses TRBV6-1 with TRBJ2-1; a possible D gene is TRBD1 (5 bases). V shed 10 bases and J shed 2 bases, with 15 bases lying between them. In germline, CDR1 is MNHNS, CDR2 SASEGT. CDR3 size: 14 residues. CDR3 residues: CATIPGYTYNEQFF. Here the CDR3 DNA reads TGTGCCACAATCCCAGGGTACACCTACAATGAGCAGTTCTTC.

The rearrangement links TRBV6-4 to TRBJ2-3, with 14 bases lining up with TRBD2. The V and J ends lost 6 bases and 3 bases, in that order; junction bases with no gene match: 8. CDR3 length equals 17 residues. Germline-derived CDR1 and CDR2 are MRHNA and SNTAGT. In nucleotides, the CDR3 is TGTGCCAGCAGGAAACGAGGACTAGCGGGGGGAACAGATACGCAGTATTTT. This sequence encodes CASRKRGLAGGTDTQYF.

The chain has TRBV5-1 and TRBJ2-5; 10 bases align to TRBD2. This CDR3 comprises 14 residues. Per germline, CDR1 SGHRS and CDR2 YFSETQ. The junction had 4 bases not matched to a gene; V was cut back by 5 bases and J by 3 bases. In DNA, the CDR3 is TGCGCCAGCAGTTTTAGCGGGGGGAAAGAGACCCAGTACTTC. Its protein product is CASSFSGGKETQYF. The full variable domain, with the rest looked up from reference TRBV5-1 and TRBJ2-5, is KAGVTQTPRYLIKTRGQQVTLSCSPISGHRSVSWYQQTPGQGLQFLFEYFSETQRNKGNFPGRFSGRQFSNSRSEMNVSTLELGDSALYLCASSFSGGKETQYFGPGTRLLVL.

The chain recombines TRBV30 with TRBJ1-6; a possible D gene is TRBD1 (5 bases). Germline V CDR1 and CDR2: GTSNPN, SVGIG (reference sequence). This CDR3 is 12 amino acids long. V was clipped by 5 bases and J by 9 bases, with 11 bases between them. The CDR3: CAWQGRGSPLHF. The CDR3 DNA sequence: TGTGCCTGGCAGGGCAGAGGTTCACCCCTCCACTTT.

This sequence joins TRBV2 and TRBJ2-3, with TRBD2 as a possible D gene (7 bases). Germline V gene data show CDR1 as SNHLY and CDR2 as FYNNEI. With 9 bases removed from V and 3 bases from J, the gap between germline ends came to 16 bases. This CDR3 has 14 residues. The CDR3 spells CARGGAGRTDTQYF. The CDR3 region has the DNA TGTGCCAGGGGGGGGGCCGGTCGTACAGATACGCAGTATTTT.

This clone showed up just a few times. The DNA for the CDR3 is TGTGCCTGGGTCAGCGGGACGGCCACCTACGAGCAGTACTTC. Translation gives CAWVSGTATYEQYF. The chain joins TRBV30 to TRBJ2-7; 7 bases are shared with TRBD2. V was pared by 5 bases and J by 2 bases, with 9 bases of the junction left unmatched. Germline V gene sequence: CDR1 GTSNPN, CDR2 SVGIG (reference sequence). The CDR3 runs 14 residues.

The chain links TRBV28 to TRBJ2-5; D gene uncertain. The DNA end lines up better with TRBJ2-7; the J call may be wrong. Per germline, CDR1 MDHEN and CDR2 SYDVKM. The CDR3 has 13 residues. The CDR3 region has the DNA TGTGCCAGCAGAACCCCCTCCGGTGCCGAGCAGTACTTC. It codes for CASRTPSGAEQYF.

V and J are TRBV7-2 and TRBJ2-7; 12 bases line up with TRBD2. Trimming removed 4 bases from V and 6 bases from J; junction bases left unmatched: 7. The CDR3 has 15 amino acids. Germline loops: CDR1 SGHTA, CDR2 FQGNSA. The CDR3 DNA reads TGTGCCAGCAGCTCGGGACTAGCGGGCGCACGCGAGCAGTACTTC. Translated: CASSSGLAGAREQYF.

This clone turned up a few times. CDR3: CASSLTGEKHNEQFF. Here the CDR3 DNA reads TGTGCCAGCAGTTTGACGGGAGAGAAGCACAATGAGCAGTTCTTC. This chain uses TRBV27 with TRBJ2-1, with a tentative D call TRBD2 (6 bases). The CDR3 is 15 residues long. V lost 3 bases and J 5 bases, leaving 14 bases between the germline ends. Germline V gene data show CDR1 as MNHEY and CDR2 as SMNVEV (reference sequence).

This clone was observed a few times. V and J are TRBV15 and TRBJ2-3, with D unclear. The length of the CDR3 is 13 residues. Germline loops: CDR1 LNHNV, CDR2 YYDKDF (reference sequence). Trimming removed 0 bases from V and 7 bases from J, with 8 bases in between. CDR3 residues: CATSRDQANTQYF. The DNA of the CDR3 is TGTGCCACCAGCAGAGATCAGGCCAATACGCAGTATTTT. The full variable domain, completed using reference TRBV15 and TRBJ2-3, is DAMVIQNPRYQVTQFGKPVTLSCSQTLNHNVMYWYQQKSSQAPKLLFHYYDKDFNNEADTPDNFQSRRPNTSFCFLDIRSPGLGDTAMYLCATSRDQANTQYFGPGTRLTVL.

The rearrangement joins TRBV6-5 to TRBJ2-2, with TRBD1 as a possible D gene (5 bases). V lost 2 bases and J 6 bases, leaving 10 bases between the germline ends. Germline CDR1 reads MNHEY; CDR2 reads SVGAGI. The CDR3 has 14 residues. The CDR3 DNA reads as TGTGCCAGCAGTTACCCCTCGACAGCCGGGGAGCTGTTTTTT. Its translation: CASSYPSTAGELFF.